The entry below gives a single T cell receptor beta chain sequence along with its context. This record comes from a study of blood T cell repertoires in COVID-19. Turning to the study itself: Researchers got acute and convalescent COVID-19 samples from the United States, Italy and Spain. T cells, B-cell-depleted T cells, or PBMCs supplied cDNA or gDNA.

Assay used: immunoSEQ multiplex PCR; TCRdb lists only in-frame clones, some missing. The profile shows 150,000 to 200,000 clones, roughly 80% of them singletons. Germline V gene sequence: CDR1 LGHDT, CDR2 YNNKEL (reference sequence). The CDR3 runs 17 residues. V was pared by 1 base and J by 7 bases, with 12 bases of the junction left unmatched. This TCR came from a man aged 55 to 69 with active or convalescent COVID-19. The chain has TRBV3-1 (or the pseudogene TRBV3-2) and TRBJ2-5, with 10 bases identical to TRBD2. Input material: peripheral blood. DNA for the CDR3: TGTGCCAGCAGCCAAGGGATGGTACAGGCTAGCGGGGGGACCCAGTACTTC. Encoded protein: CASSQGMVQASGGTQYF.